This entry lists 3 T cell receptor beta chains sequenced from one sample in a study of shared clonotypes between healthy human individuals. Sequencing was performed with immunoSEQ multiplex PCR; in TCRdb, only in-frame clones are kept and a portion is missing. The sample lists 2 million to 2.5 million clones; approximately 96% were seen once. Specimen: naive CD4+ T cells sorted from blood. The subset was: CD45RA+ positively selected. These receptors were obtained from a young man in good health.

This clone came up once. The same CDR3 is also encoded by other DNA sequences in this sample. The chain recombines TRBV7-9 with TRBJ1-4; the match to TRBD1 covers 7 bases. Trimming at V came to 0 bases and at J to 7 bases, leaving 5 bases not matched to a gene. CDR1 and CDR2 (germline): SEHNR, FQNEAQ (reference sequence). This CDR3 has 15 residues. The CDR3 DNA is TGTGCCAGCAGCTTAGCGGGGGCAGGGGGTGAAAAACTGTTTTTT. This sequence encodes CASSLAGAGGEKLFF.

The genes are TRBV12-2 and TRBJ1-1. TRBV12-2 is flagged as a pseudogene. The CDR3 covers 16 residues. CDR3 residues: CASRSFVGGTDTEAFF. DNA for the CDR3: TGTGCAAGTCGCTCGTTCGTAGGCGGAACGGACACTGAAGCTTTCTTT.

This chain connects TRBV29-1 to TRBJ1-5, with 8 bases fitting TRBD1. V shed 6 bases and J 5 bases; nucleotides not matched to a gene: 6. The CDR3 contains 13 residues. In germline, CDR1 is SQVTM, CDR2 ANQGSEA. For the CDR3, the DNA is TGCAGCGTGGCCGGACAGGGTCATCAGCCCCAGCATTTT. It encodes CSVAGQGHQPQHF.